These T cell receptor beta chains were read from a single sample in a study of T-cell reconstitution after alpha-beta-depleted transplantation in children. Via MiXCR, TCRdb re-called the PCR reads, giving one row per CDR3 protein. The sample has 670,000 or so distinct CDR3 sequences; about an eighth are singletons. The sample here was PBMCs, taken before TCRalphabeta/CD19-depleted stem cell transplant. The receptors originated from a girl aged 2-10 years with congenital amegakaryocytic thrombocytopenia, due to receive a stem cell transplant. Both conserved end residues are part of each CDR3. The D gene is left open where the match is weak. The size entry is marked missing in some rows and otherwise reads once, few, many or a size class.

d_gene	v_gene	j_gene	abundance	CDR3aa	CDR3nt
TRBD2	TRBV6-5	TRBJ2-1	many	CASSSWTSGISNEQFF	TGTGCCAGCAGTTCATGGACTAGCGGGATATCCAATGAGCAGTTCTTC
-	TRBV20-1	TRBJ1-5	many	CSARGPEPNQPQHF	TGCAGTGCTAGAGGGCCGGAACCAAATCAGCCCCAGCATTTT
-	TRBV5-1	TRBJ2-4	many	CASSLSVGADIQYF	TGCGCCAGCAGTCTATCAGTGGGCGCGGACATTCAGTACTTC
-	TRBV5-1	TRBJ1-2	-	CASSREGSGVIGYTF	TGCGCCAGCAGCCGCGAGGGTTCAGGGGTGATTGGCTACACCTTC
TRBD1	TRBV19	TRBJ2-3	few	CATRDRGSTDTQYF	TGTGCCACTAGGGACAGGGGGTCTACAGATACGCAGTATTTT
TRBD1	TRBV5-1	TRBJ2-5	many	CASDTGTGIRETQYF	TGCGCCAGTGATACCGGGACAGGGATTCGGGAGACCCAGTACTTC
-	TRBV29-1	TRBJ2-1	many	CSVRTGVVREQFF	TGCAGCGTGAGAACCGGCGTGGTGCGAGAGCAGTTCTTC
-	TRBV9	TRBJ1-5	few	CASSVGGRNQPQHF	TGTGCCAGCAGCGTAGGGGGAAGAAATCAGCCCCAGCATTTT
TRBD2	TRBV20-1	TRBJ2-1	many	CSARSSGNVFNEQFF	TGCAGTGCTAGGTCTAGCGGCAATGTATTCAATGAGCAGTTCTTC
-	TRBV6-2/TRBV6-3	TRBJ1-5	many	CAIGQNQPQHF	TGTGCCATCGGACAGAATCAGCCCCAGCATTTT
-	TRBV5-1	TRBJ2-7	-	CASSLAGTNSYEQYF	TGCGCCAGCAGCTTGGCCGGGACAAACTCCTACGAGCAGTACTTC
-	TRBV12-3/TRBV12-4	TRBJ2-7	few	CASSGIDRKASYEQYF	TGTGCCAGCAGTGGAATCGACAGGAAAGCTTCCTACGAGCAGTACTTC
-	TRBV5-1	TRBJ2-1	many	CASSLILQDNEQFF	TGCGCCAGCAGCTTGATACTACAAGACAATGAGCAGTTCTTC
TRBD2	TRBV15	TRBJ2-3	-	CATSGLREFRTQYF	TGTGCCACCAGCGGTCTGCGGGAGTTTCGCACGCAGTATTTT
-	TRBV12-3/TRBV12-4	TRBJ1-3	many	CASSLDFNAGNTIYF	TGTGCCAGCAGTTTGGACTTTAATGCTGGAAACACCATATATTTT
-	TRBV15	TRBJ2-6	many	CATSRDQGYLGANVLTF	TGTGCCACCAGCAGAGATCAGGGCTATCTGGGGGCCAACGTCCTGACTTTC
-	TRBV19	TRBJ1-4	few	CASNREVKEKLFF	TGTGCCAGTAACAGGGAAGTAAAAGAAAAACTGTTTTTT
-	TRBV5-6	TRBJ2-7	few	CASSHAWDEQYF	TGTGCCAGCAGCCACGCCTGGGACGAGCAGTACTTC
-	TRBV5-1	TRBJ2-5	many	CASSLGAAQETQYF	TGCGCCAGCAGCTTGGGGGCAGCACAAGAGACCCAGTACTTC
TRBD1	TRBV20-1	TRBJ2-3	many	CSASFLGTGGVDTQYF	TGCAGTGCTAGCTTCCTCGGGACAGGGGGCGTAGATACGCAGTATTTT
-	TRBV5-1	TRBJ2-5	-	CASSLGQAETQYF	TGCGCCAGCAGCTTGGGGCAGGCAGAGACCCAGTACTTC
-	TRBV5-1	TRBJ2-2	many	CASMPDSITGELFF	TGCGCCAGCATGCCGGACAGTATCACCGGGGAGCTGTTTTTT
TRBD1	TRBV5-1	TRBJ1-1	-	CASQGAEGNTEAFF	TGCGCCAGCCAGGGGGCGGAAGGGAACACTGAAGCTTTCTTT
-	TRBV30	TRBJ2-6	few	CAWEGLLSSGANVLTF	TGTGCCTGGGAGGGACTCCTAAGCTCTGGGGCCAACGTCCTGACTTTC